This T cell receptor beta chain was captured in a study of cytomegalovirus exposure and HLA in healthy donors. Study conclusions and caveats: Segments of the TCR beta V type were, in most cases, productive about 87% or about 30% of the time in an earlier analysis. When the data were analyzed later, several of the most significant clusters appeared to be linked to common viral pathogens. The classifier, whose performance was assessed in both the original and validation cohorts, reportedly diagnosed cytomegalovirus status with high specificity and sensitivity.

As concerns this clone: Its target is not known.

The germline gives CDR1 MDHEN, CDR2 SYDVKM. This CDR3 contains 15 residues. With 2 bases clipped from V and 4 bases from J, the junction kept 7 bases outside the gene matches. Primers included in the PCR were 60 Vbeta and 13 Jbeta primers. Sequenced by immunoSEQ multiplex PCR; TCRdb stores in-frame clones only, minus some. The sample includes under 50,000 clones. The chain couples TRBV28 to TRBJ2-7; 8 bases match TRBD2. This sequence originates from a male donor in good health and CMV-seronegative. Sequencing used PBMCs. The DNA for the CDR3 is TGTGCCAGCAGTTTACCCACTAGCGGAGTATACGAGCAGTACTTC. The encoded protein is CASSLPTSGVYEQYF.